This T cell receptor (beta chain) derives from a study of response to subunit inactivated influenza vaccine. Study-wide results and limits: Every seasonal influenza vaccination brings in few new T cells, the authors suggested.

TCRdb fed the RT-PCR reads into MiXCR, producing one record per CDR3 protein. The table records over 800,000 distinct CDR3 sequences, 21% of them present only once. This clonotype was seen many times. Its cognate antigen is unknown. V lost 3 bases to trimming and J lost 0 bases, with 7 bases between them. This CDR3 comprises 14 residues. Sample: PBMCs from blood, taken 4 to 6 days after vaccination. The chain uses TRBV12-3 or TRBV12-4 and TRBJ2-3; D gene uncertain. The TCR sequence derives from a man aged 50 to 59 who received an inactivated influenza vaccine. Here the CDR3 reads CASSFGRSTDTQYF. The CDR3 DNA sequence: TGTGCCAGCAGTTTCGGCAGGAGCACAGATACGCAGTATTTT.